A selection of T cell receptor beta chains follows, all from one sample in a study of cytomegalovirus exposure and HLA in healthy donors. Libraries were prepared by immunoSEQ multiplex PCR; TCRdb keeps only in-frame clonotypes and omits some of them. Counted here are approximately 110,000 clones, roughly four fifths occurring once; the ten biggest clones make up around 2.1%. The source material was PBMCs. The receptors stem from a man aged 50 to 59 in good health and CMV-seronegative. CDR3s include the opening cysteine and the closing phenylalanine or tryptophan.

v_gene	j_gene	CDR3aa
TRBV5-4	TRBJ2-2	CASSLAVGTGGVGELFF
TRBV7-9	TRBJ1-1	CAIRTGTGGAKESTEAFF
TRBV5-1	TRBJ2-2	CASSFLDTGELFF
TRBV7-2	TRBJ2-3	CASSLASVESTDTQYF
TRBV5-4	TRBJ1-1	CASSRTVNTEAFF
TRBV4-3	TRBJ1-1	CASSQDARVGAFF
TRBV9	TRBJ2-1	CASSVGVSSYNEQFF
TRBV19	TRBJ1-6	CASSSRQGRSPLHF
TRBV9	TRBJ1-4	CASSVADRYNEKLFF
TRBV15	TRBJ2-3	CATSRVAGGLGDTQYF